Each of the 29 T cell receptor beta chains below was sequenced from the same sample in a study of CD8 T cells in ankylosing spondylitis (TCRdb year 2017). The protocol used for the library was 5' RACE. Sequencing used an Illumina HiSeq 2500. The public reads were quality trimmed at Q25 with fastp and then assembled into clones with MiXCR by TCRdb, keeping productive beta chains. Under each unique CDR3 protein, matching rows form one entry showing the most common genes and DNA. The sample table holds under 85,000 distinct CDR3 sequences, of which approximately 5.3% were seen once. The ten largest account for around 2% of the sample. Sequencing was done on a sample of blood, either unsorted or a sorted T cell fraction (not recorded which). The receptors were gathered from a male donor with ankylosing spondylitis or in good health (not recorded which).

This clonotype was seen at least ten times. The V call is TRBV7-9, the J call TRBJ2-1; TRBD1 might be the D (6 bases). Germline CDR1 reads SEHNR; CDR2 reads FQNEAQ (reference sequence). V was cut by 2 bases and J by 4 bases, with 18 bases left in between. This CDR3 comprises 17 residues. Here the CDR3 reads CASSLLAGAPPYNEQFF. CDR3 nucleotides: TGTGCCAGCAGCTTACTCGCAGGGGCCCCGCCGTACAATGAGCAGTTCTTC.

This clonotype was seen repeatedly, ten times or more. The chain employs TRBV20-1 and TRBJ2-7, with D possibly being TRBD1 (5 bases). The CDR3 spans 13 residues. The V gene lost 6 bases and the J gene lost 0 bases, with 12 bases spanning the gap. Germline assignment: CDR1 DFQATT and CDR2 SNEGSKA (reference sequence). DNA of the CDR3: TGCAGTGCGCGTGCTGGGGCCTCCTACGAGCAGTACTTC. Amino acids: CSARAGASYEQYF.

This clonotype was picked up many times. V and J are TRBV12-3 or TRBV12-4 and TRBJ2-1; weak D call: TRBD1 (5 bases). CDR3 size: 15 residues. Trimming cost V 6 bases and J 4 bases, with 16 bases left between them. CDR3 region: CASSRRGSGYNEQFF. The CDR3 DNA follows: TGTGCCAGCAGCCGTAGGGGTTCGGGTTACAATGAGCAGTTCTTC.

Ten or more counts support this clonotype. The genes are TRBV5-1 and TRBJ2-2, with D tentatively TRBD1 (6 bases). Deletions cut 1 base from V and 6 bases from J, with 16 bases between. The germline gives CDR1 SGHRS, CDR2 YFSETQ. This CDR3 comprises 16 residues. The CDR3 region is CASSLRTEGVAGELFF. The DNA for the CDR3 is TGCGCCAGCAGCTTGAGGACAGAGGGTGTAGCCGGGGAGCTGTTTTTT. Variable domain in full (rest from reference TRBV5-1 and TRBJ2-2): KAGVTQTPRYLIKTRGQQVTLSCSPISGHRSVSWYQQTPGQGLQFLFEYFSETQRNKGNFPGRFSGRQFSNSRSEMNVSTLELGDSALYLCASSLRTEGVAGELFFGEGSRLTVL.

Ten or more counts support this clonotype. V and J are TRBV5-1 and TRBJ2-3, with 9 bases fitting TRBD2. The V and J ends lost 3 bases and 2 bases, in that order; junction bases with no gene match: 7. Germline V CDR1 and CDR2: SGHRS, YFSETQ. The CDR3 covers 16 residues. As DNA, the CDR3 is TGCGCCAGCAGCTCCGGCGGGACTAGCCTCACAGATACGCAGTATTTT. It yields the protein CASSSGGTSLTDTQYF.

There are a few counts of this clonotype. This sequence joins TRBV7-9 and TRBJ2-2, with TRBD1 matching over 9 bases. Germline V gene lookup returns CDR1 SEHNR and CDR2 FQNEAQ (reference sequence). This CDR3 contains 15 residues. The J segment lost 7 bases and the V segment lost 5 bases, leaving 8 bases of the junction unmatched. The DNA of the CDR3 is TGTGCCAGCAGCCCAAACAGGGGGCAAAGCGGGGAGCTGTTTTTT. Protein product: CASSPNRGQSGELFF.

This clonotype was seen repeatedly, ten times or more. A much larger clonotype is one base distant, so this may be a read error. This chain connects TRBV11-2 to TRBJ2-5; weak D call: TRBD1 (5 bases). The CDR3 covers 13 residues. V lost 0 bases and J lost 3, with 5 bases in between. CDR1 is SGHAT, CDR2 FQNNGV, per germline. Written as DNA, the CDR3 is TGTGCCAGCAGCTTAGACAGGGAAGAGACCCAGTACTTC. The encoded protein is CASSLDREETQYF.

Ten or more counts support this clonotype. The chain uses TRBV5-1 and TRBJ2-2, with unresolved D. V dropped 0 bases and J dropped 2 bases, with 11 bases sitting between them. The CDR3 extends over 16 amino acids. Germline V gives CDR1 SGHRS, CDR2 YFSETQ. The CDR3 coding sequence is TGCGCCAGCAGCTTGGAGGCACATCCAAACACCGGGGAGCTGTTTTTT. Its protein product is CASSLEAHPNTGELFF.

This clonotype was seen many times. The chain is built from TRBV28 and TRBJ2-7, with a weak D call TRBD1 (6 bases). The CDR3 has 14 amino acids. Trimming cost V 8 bases and J 7 bases, with 21 bases left between them. Germline assignment: CDR1 MDHEN and CDR2 SYDVKM. The CDR3 loop reads CASFPAGVLKEQYF. The CDR3 region has the DNA TGTGCCAGCTTCCCCGCAGGGGTGTTGAAAGAGCAGTACTTC.

There are many counts of this clonotype. The chain recombines TRBV10-2 with TRBJ2-3; D perhaps matches TRBD2 (6 bases). Trimming took off 7 bases at V and 2 bases at J, with 22 bases between the two ends. Germline CDR1 reads WSHSY; CDR2 reads SAAADI. The CDR3 sequence is 17 residues long. The CDR3 region is CASTPAPGETNTDTQYF. In DNA, the CDR3 is TGCGCCAGCACTCCTGCTCCGGGGGAAACTAACACAGATACGCAGTATTTT.

The sample holds many counts of this clonotype. The chain uses TRBV5-1 and TRBJ2-7; no reliable D call. The V end lost 0 bases, the J end lost 0 bases, and 7 bases lay between the germline ends. This CDR3 is 14 amino acids long. In germline, CDR1 is SGHRS, CDR2 YFSETQ. The CDR3 bases are TGCGCCAGCAGCTTGGACGTCAACTCCTACGAGCAGTACTTC. It is translated as CASSLDVNSYEQYF.

This clonotype has a count of ten or more. This sequence joins TRBV7-3 and TRBJ2-1; 7 bases are shared with TRBD1. The J segment lost 5 bases and the V segment lost 5 bases, leaving 9 bases of the junction unmatched. This CDR3 comprises 15 residues. CDR1 is SGHTA, CDR2 FQGTGA, per germline. The CDR3 reads CASSPYRGFDNEQFF. The CDR3 nucleotides read TGTGCCAGCAGCCCCTACAGGGGTTTCGACAATGAGCAGTTCTTC.

This clonotype appeared many times. The chain carries TRBV29-1 and TRBJ1-2, with 11 bases aligning to TRBD1. The CDR3 length is 13 residues. Germline-derived CDR1 and CDR2 are SQVTM and ANQGSEA. The J segment lost 8 bases and the V segment lost 7 bases, leaving 9 bases of the junction unmatched. The chain's CDR3 is CSAADRGLSGYTF. CDR3 nucleotides: TGCAGCGCCGCGGACAGGGGGCTGAGCGGCTACACCTTC.

At least ten counts were recorded for this clonotype. V gene TRBV5-1 combines with J gene TRBJ2-7, with D perhaps TRBD1 (5 bases). The CDR3 has 15 amino acids. Germline CDR1 SGHRS, CDR2 YFSETQ. The V gene lost 6 bases and the J gene lost 3 bases, with 19 bases spanning the gap. CDR3 residues: CASTPLAGSVYEQYF. CDR3 bases: TGCGCCAGCACCCCTTTGGCAGGGTCGGTCTACGAGCAGTACTTC.

This clonotype was picked up many times. This chain uses TRBV18 with TRBJ1-2; D gene ambiguous. The germline CDR1 and CDR2 sequences are KGHSH and LQKENI. V was clipped by 4 bases and J by 3 bases, with 9 bases between them. This CDR3 has 13 amino acids. The CDR3 here is CASSLTDDYGYTF. CDR3 bases: TGTGCCAGCTCACTAACGGACGACTATGGCTACACCTTC. The full variable domain, rest sourced from reference TRBV18 and TRBJ1-2, is NAGVMQNPRHLVRRRGQEARLRCSPMKGHSHVYWYRQLPEEGLKFMVYLQKENIIDESGMPKERFSAEFPKEGPSILRIQQVVRGDSAAYFCASSLTDDYGYTFGSGTRLTVV.

Many counts were recorded for this clonotype. The CDR3 sequence is CASSQQAYNSPLHF. As DNA, the CDR3 is TGTGCCAGCAGCCAGCAGGCGTATAATTCACCCCTCCACTTT. The chain carries TRBV4-2 and TRBJ1-6; D gene uncertain. Germline V CDR1 and CDR2: LGHNA, YNFKEQ. V was clipped by 3 bases and J by 4 bases, with 7 bases between them. The CDR3 covers 14 residues.

This clonotype was detected many times. The chain uses TRBV27 and TRBJ2-1; D is perhaps TRBD1 or TRBD2 (5 bases each). This CDR3 is 14 amino acids long. V was shortened by 11 bases and J by 7 bases, with 21 bases between the two germline ends. Germline loops: CDR1 MNHEY, CDR2 SMNVEV (reference sequence). CDR3 loop: CAAGTHITGNEQFF. The CDR3 nucleotides read TGTGCCGCCGGGACGCACATCACGGGGAATGAGCAGTTCTTC.

This clonotype was seen at least ten times. The V call is TRBV6-4, the J call TRBJ1-1; the D is unclear. V dropped 6 bases and J dropped 1 base, with 9 bases sitting between them. The CDR3 has 13 amino acids. CDR1 MRHNA and CDR2 SNTAGT come from the germline V gene. The CDR3 DNA reads as TGTGCCAGCAGACAAACCTGGAACACTGAAGCTTTCTTT. This codes for CASRQTWNTEAFF.

This clonotype was counted many times. The V call is TRBV10-3, the J call TRBJ2-1, with 8 bases identical to TRBD2. The CDR3 extends over 13 amino acids. Trimming removed 2 bases from V and 12 bases from J; junction bases left unmatched: 6. Per germline, CDR1 ENHRY and CDR2 SYGVKD. Here the CDR3 reads CAISETVREGQFF. For the CDR3, the DNA is TGTGCCATCAGTGAGACGGTTCGGGAGGGGCAGTTCTTC.

This clonotype was seen at least ten times. The J gene is TRBJ2-5, the V gene TRBV29-1; 8 bases map to TRBD2. The V and J ends lost 5 bases and 2 bases, in that order; junction bases with no gene match: 4. The CDR3 is 13 residues long. The germline V gene has CDR1 SQVTM and CDR2 ANQGSEA. The CDR3 sequence: CSVSLAVQETQYF. For the CDR3, the DNA is TGCAGCGTTTCACTAGCGGTACAAGAGACCCAGTACTTC.

At least ten counts were recorded for this clonotype. The chain carries TRBV19 and TRBJ1-2; D uncertain. This CDR3 is built from 14 residues. V shed 7 bases and J shed 3 bases, with 15 bases lying between them. Per germline, CDR1 LNHDA and CDR2 SQIVND (reference sequence). This chain's CDR3 is CASTPEGRHYGYTF. The DNA for the CDR3 is TGTGCCAGTACTCCCGAGGGCAGGCACTATGGCTACACCTTC.

In its sample, this clonotype was seen many times. V gene TRBV7-2 combines with J gene TRBJ1-1; D perhaps matches TRBD1 (5 bases). V lost 1 base to trimming and J lost 5 bases, with 11 bases between them. Germline V gene data show CDR1 as SGHTA and CDR2 as FQGNSA. This CDR3 is built from 14 residues. CDR3 in amino acids: CASSLDRGETEAFF. The CDR3 DNA sequence: TGTGCCAGCAGCTTAGATAGGGGTGAAACTGAAGCTTTCTTT.

In its sample, this clonotype was seen many times. This chain joins TRBV28 and TRBJ1-1; no clear D gene. This CDR3 is built from 14 residues. V was clipped by 7 bases and J by 6 bases, with 18 bases between them. In germline, CDR1 is MDHEN, CDR2 SYDVKM. This chain's CDR3 is CASTGPIITSEAFF. The CDR3 DNA sequence: TGTGCCAGCACCGGACCTATTATTACCTCTGAAGCTTTCTTT.

This clonotype was recorded at least ten times. The CDR3 reads CASSFDSPSGANVLTF. DNA for the CDR3: TGCGCCAGCAGCTTCGACAGCCCCTCTGGGGCCAACGTCCTGACTTTC. This chain links TRBV5-1 with TRBJ2-6; D might be TRBD1 (5 bases). Trimming shortened V by 2 bases and J by 0 bases, and 9 bases separated the two germline ends. Germline V gene data show CDR1 as SGHRS and CDR2 as YFSETQ. The CDR3 contains 16 residues.

Ten or more counts support this clonotype. The rearrangement links TRBV10-1 to TRBJ1-2; unclear D gene. There are 13 residues in the CDR3. Germline CDR1 and CDR2: WNHNN and SYGVQD (reference sequence). Deletions cut 1 base from V and 2 bases from J, with 5 bases between. CDR3 amino acids: CASSEYRNYGYTF. The CDR3 DNA is TGCGCCAGCAGTGAGTACAGAAACTATGGCTACACCTTC.

This clonotype has a count of ten or more. This chain connects TRBV30 to TRBJ2-7; no reliable D call. The V gene's germline CDR1 is GTSNPN and CDR2 SVGIG (reference sequence). The V end lost 5 bases, the J end lost 3 bases, and 11 bases lay between the germline ends. This CDR3 contains 12 residues. For the CDR3, the DNA is TGTGCCTGGGGACCGGTGAACTACGAGCAGTACTTC. It codes for CAWGPVNYEQYF.

Ten or more counts support this clonotype. The chain couples TRBV4-3 to TRBJ2-3, with D possibly TRBD2 on 5 matching bases. The CDR3 contains 17 residues. The germline V and J ends were trimmed by 0 bases and 2 bases, with 15 bases remaining between them. CDR1 and CDR2 (germline): LGHNA, YSLEER. This chain's CDR3 is CASSQDTQRLITDTQYF. The CDR3 bases are TGCGCCAGCAGCCAAGATACCCAGCGGCTTATCACAGATACGCAGTATTTT.

The chain employs TRBV7-9 and TRBJ2-3; D not resolved. Germline CDR1 and CDR2: SEHNR and FQNEAQ (reference sequence). CDR3 length: 14 residues. Trimming pared 3 bases from V and 3 bases from J, leaving 10 bases between. Written as DNA, the CDR3 is TGTGCCAGCAGCTTCCAGTTAGGGACAGATACGCAGTATTTT. It specifies CASSFQLGTDTQYF.

This clonotype was counted many times. The rearrangement uses TRBV29-1 and TRBJ1-1; a weak D match, TRBD1 (6 bases). Germline CDR1 reads SQVTM; CDR2 reads ANQGSEA. The CDR3 contains 13 residues. V lost 4 bases to trimming and J lost 11 bases, with 20 bases between them. CDR3 loop: CSVVEGDWGEAFF. CDR3 sequence (DNA): TGCAGCGTTGTTGAGGGGGACTGGGGAGAGGCTTTCTTT.